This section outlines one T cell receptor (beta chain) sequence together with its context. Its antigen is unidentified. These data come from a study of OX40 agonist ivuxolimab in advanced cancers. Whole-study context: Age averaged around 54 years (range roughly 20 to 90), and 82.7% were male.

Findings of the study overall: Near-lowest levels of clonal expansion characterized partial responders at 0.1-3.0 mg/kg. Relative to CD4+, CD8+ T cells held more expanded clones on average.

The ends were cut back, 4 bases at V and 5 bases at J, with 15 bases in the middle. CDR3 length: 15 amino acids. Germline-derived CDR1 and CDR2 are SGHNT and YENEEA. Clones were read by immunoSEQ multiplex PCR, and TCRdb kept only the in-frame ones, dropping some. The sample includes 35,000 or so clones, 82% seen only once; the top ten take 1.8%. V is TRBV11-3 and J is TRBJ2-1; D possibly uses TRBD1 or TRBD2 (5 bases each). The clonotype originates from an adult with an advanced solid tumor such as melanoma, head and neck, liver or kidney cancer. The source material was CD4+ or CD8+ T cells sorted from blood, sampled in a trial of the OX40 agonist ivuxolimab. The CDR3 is CASSWGRTGNNEQFF. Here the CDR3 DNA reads TGTGCCAGCAGCTGGGGCCGGACCGGGAACAATGAGCAGTTCTTC.